A single sample is the source of the 23 T cell receptor beta chains below, sequenced in a study of B cell selection in AIRE deficiency. Regulatory T cells were sorted as CD4+CD25hiCD127low/negative cells. Profiled with immunoSEQ multiplex PCR; TCRdb holds only in-frame clones, not every one. The table has over 20,000 clones, about 90% seen once. The sample taken for sequencing was CD4+CD25+ Tregs sorted from PBMCs. These receptors came from a human donor in good health.

The rearrangement uses TRBV5-1 and TRBJ1-5, with 7 bases that match TRBD1. V shed 4 bases, J shed 9 bases, and the junction held 10 bases outside the gene matches. This CDR3 is 14 amino acids long. CDR1 is SGHRS and CDR2 is YFSETQ in the germline V gene. Here the CDR3 DNA reads TGCGCCAGCAGCCGAGGACAGGCTGAGTCGCCCCAGCATTTT. This sequence encodes CASSRGQAESPQHF.

This clone has just one count. The V gene is TRBV7-8, the J gene TRBJ1-2; D not certain. Germline V gene data show CDR1 as SGHVS and CDR2 as FQNEAQ. The CDR3 runs to 14 residues. V lost 2 bases, J lost 2 bases, and 9 bases lay in between. The CDR3 region has the DNA TGTGCCAGCAGCTTATGGTTTGACAACTATGGCTACACCTTC. It is translated as CASSLWFDNYGYTF.

This chain uses TRBV10-2 with TRBJ2-3, with 12 bases fitting TRBD2. The CDR3 length is 15 residues. Germline V gene sequence: CDR1 WSHSY, CDR2 SAAADI. Trimming at V came to 6 bases and at J to 2 bases, leaving 3 bases not matched to a gene. The CDR3 sequence: CASSRLAGDTDTQYF. The CDR3 DNA follows: TGCGCCAGCAGCCGACTAGCGGGGGACACAGATACGCAGTATTTT.

The gene calls are TRBV7-9 and TRBJ2-3; 12 bases fit TRBD1. CDR1 and CDR2 (germline): SEHNR, FQNEAQ (reference sequence). CDR3 length equals 17 residues. Trimming removed 5 bases from V and 5 bases from J; junction bases left unmatched: 11. This CDR3 reads CASSPTGTGGWGDTQYF. Here the CDR3 DNA reads TGTGCCAGCAGCCCCACCGGGACAGGGGGCTGGGGAGATACGCAGTATTTT.

This clone was found once. The rearrangement uses TRBV5-1 and TRBJ2-2, with D perhaps TRBD1 or TRBD2 (5 bases each). In germline, CDR1 is SGHRS, CDR2 YFSETQ. The CDR3 is made up of 17 amino acids. Trimming cost V 3 bases and J 4 bases, with 19 bases left between them. The CDR3 is CASSSWNGAPLTGELFF. The CDR3 DNA is TGCGCCAGCAGCTCCTGGAACGGGGCCCCCCTCACCGGGGAGCTGTTTTTT.

The chain couples TRBV6-6 to TRBJ1-2, with 9 bases identical to TRBD1. With V trimmed by 5 bases and J by 2 bases, 6 bases remained unmatched. The CDR3 sequence is 15 residues long. CDR1 is MNHNY, CDR2 SVGAGI, per germline (reference sequence). The CDR3 DNA sequence: TGTGCCAGCAGTCGAAACAGGGGGCAGAACTATGGCTACACCTTC. Its protein product is CASSRNRGQNYGYTF.

This clone was counted once. V usage is TRBV5-6 and J usage is TRBJ1-6, with D possibly TRBD1 on 6 matching bases. Trimming took off 4 bases at V and 2 bases at J, with 13 bases between the two ends. This CDR3 has 16 residues. CDR1 is SGHDT, CDR2 YYEEEE, per germline. As DNA, the CDR3 is TGTGCCAGCAGCAGGGGGTGGGGCGCCTATAATTCACCCCTCCACTTT. Translating it yields CASSRGWGAYNSPLHF.

The chain carries TRBV2 and TRBJ1-2, with D possibly TRBD1 on 5 matching bases. V was cut by 5 bases and J by 7 bases, with 14 bases left in between. CDR3 size: 13 residues. Germline CDR1 reads SNHLY; CDR2 reads FYNNEI. In DNA form, the CDR3 reads TGTGCCAGCAGTCAACCGGAAGGGGTTGGCTACACCTTC. It encodes CASSQPEGVGYTF.

The chain couples TRBV7-8 to TRBJ2-1; D perhaps matches TRBD2 (6 bases). The CDR3 runs to 14 residues. CDR1 SGHVS and CDR2 FQNEAQ come from the germline V gene. V was shortened by 3 bases and J by 7 bases, with 13 bases between the two germline ends. The CDR3 region has the DNA TGTGCCAGCAGCTTCGGAGGGAATAAGAATGAGCAGTTCTTC. It codes for CASSFGGNKNEQFF.

This clone came up a few times. The gene calls are TRBV6-1 and TRBJ2-1; possible D gene TRBD2, 6 bases. Trimming left V 3 bases short and J 3 bases short, with 15 bases between. The CDR3 spans 16 residues. Germline CDR1 and CDR2: MNHNS and SASEGT. This CDR3 reads CASSDPRAGIYNEQFF. The CDR3 bases are TGTGCCAGCAGTGACCCTCGGGCGGGAATCTACAATGAGCAGTTCTTC.

The CDR3 DNA sequence: TGTGCCAGCAGCTTAGCGCAGGGCCAGCCCCAGCATTTT. It is translated as CASSLAQGQPQHF. The J gene is TRBJ1-5, the V gene TRBV7-2; TRBD1 might be the D (5 bases). CDR1 SGHTA and CDR2 FQGNSA come from the germline V gene. The CDR3 loop spans 13 amino acids. Trimming took off 0 bases at V and 7 bases at J, with 7 bases between the two ends.

J is TRBJ2-1 and V is TRBV9; 8 bases line up with TRBD2. Trimming removed 3 bases from V and 4 bases from J; junction bases left unmatched: 6. The CDR3 has 15 residues. Germline V lookup: CDR1 SGDLS, CDR2 YYNGEE. This chain's CDR3 is CASSGGLVDYNEQFF. The CDR3 DNA sequence: TGTGCCAGCAGCGGGGGACTAGTTGATTACAATGAGCAGTTCTTC. The full variable domain, rest sourced from reference TRBV9 and TRBJ2-1, is DSGVTQTPKHLITATGQRVTLRCSPRSGDLSVYWYQQSLDQGLQFLIQYYNGEERAKGNILERFSAQQFPDLHSELNLSSLELGDSALYFCASSGGLVDYNEQFFGPGTRLTVL.

The chain is built from TRBV6-9 and TRBJ1-1, with D possibly being TRBD1 (5 bases). Germline values: CDR1 MNHGY, CDR2 SVAAGI. V was trimmed by 5 bases and J by 14 bases, leaving 15 bases between them. The CDR3 totals 11 residues. Here the CDR3 reads CASSGGVLSFF. In DNA form, the CDR3 reads TGTGCCAGCAGTGGAGGGGTCCTAAGCTTCTTT.

The V gene is TRBV5-1, the J gene TRBJ1-1, with TRBD1 matching 8 bases. The CDR3 totals 13 residues. The germline V gene has CDR1 SGHRS and CDR2 YFSETQ. Unmatched junction bases numbered 4, after V lost 4 bases and J lost 5 bases. This CDR3 reads CASSPDRETEAFF. The CDR3 DNA is TGCGCCAGCAGCCCGGACAGGGAGACTGAAGCTTTCTTT.

This clone was found once. This chain joins TRBV29-1 and TRBJ1-1; 7 bases are a match to TRBD1. This CDR3 comprises 12 residues. Trimming cost V 6 bases and J 4 bases; bases outside gene matches: 5. Germline loops: CDR1 SQVTM, CDR2 ANQGSEA. The CDR3 DNA reads TGCAGCGTCGCAGGGGGGACCACTGAAGCTTTCTTT. This gives the protein CSVAGGTTEAFF.

This clone has just one count. The J gene is TRBJ2-3, the V gene TRBV7-8; D gene uncertain. This CDR3 is 13 amino acids long. Germline V gene data show CDR1 as SGHVS and CDR2 as FQNEAQ. V was clipped by 3 bases and J by 1 base, with 5 bases between them. In DNA form, the CDR3 reads TGTGCCAGCAGCTTCGAGGGCACAGATACGCAGTATTTT. Translated: CASSFEGTDTQYF.

This sequence joins TRBV18 and TRBJ1-2; D is possibly TRBD1 (5 bases). Trimming left V 6 bases short and J 5 bases short, with 10 bases between. The germline V gene has CDR1 KGHSH and CDR2 LQKENI. The CDR3 spans 12 residues. The CDR3 sequence is CASSDDRYGYTF. The DNA for the CDR3 is TGTGCCAGCTCGGACGACAGATATGGCTACACCTTC.

This CDR3 reads CASSSPYSNQPQHF. CDR3 nucleotides: TGTGCCAGCAGCTCCCCTTATAGCAATCAGCCCCAGCATTTT. V gene TRBV7-3 combines with J gene TRBJ1-5; D remains ambiguous. This CDR3 spans 14 amino acids. Germline V gene sequence: CDR1 SGHTA, CDR2 FQGTGA. V was cut by 4 bases and J by 0 bases, with 7 bases left in between.

This clone has only one observation. The rearrangement uses TRBV14 and TRBJ2-3; either TRBD1 or TRBD2 may supply D (5 bases each). Germline V gene data show CDR1 as SGHDN and CDR2 as FVKESK. The germline V and J ends were trimmed by 7 bases and 3 bases, with 11 bases remaining between them. The CDR3 contains 13 residues. CDR3 in DNA: TGTGCCAGCAATCGAGGGGCGACAGATACGCAGTATTTT. It translates to CASNRGATDTQYF.

In the case of this clone: A junction boundary mismatches the germline segment, possibly from a read error. The CDR3 nucleotides read TGTGCCAGCAGCCAGATAGTCCGGGGAGCTGTTTTT. It translates to CASSQIVRGAVF. The chain couples TRBV7-6 to TRBJ2-2; possible D gene TRBD2, 5 bases. This CDR3 region has 12 residues. Germline CDR1 is SGHVS and CDR2 is FNYEAQ.

The chain employs TRBV19 and TRBJ2-5; D is perhaps TRBD2 (6 bases). The V end lost 3 bases, the J end lost 2 bases, and 10 bases lay between the germline ends. CDR3 length equals 14 residues. Per the germline V gene, CDR1 is LNHDA and CDR2 is SQIVND (reference sequence). The CDR3 protein is CASSMGLLQETQYF. CDR3 DNA sequence: TGTGCCAGTAGTATGGGACTTTTACAAGAGACCCAGTACTTC.

The chain has TRBV5-5 and TRBJ2-7, with D possibly being TRBD1 (5 bases). The CDR3 runs 13 residues. Trimming removed 2 bases at V and 3 bases at J, with 9 bases between. Per germline, CDR1 SGHKS and CDR2 YYEKEE (reference sequence). For the CDR3, the DNA is TGTGCCAGCAGCTTAGTGACAGTCTACGAGCAGTACTTC. Translating gives CASSLVTVYEQYF.

In this sample, this clone turned up a few times. This rearrangement joins TRBV7-2 to TRBJ2-7; D remains unclear. Germline loops: CDR1 SGHTA, CDR2 FQGNSA. Between the trimmed V and J ends, which lost 5 bases and 0 bases, there was a span of 11 bases. This CDR3 region has 14 residues. In nucleotides, the CDR3 is TGTGCCAGCAGCCTACGGACCCTCTCCTACGAGCAGTACTTC. It is translated as CASSLRTLSYEQYF.